The 30 T cell receptor beta chains below all came from one sample that was sequenced in a study of quantifying T cell responses using KT2 cells. Whole-study context: RNA was reverse transcribed with TCR alpha and beta constant-region primers.

The cDNA 3' end received a ligated oligonucleotide with a UMI. First-round PCR used around 4 cycles and beta primers RC1.1 and RC1.2 covering TRBC1 and TRBC2. One entry per CDR3 protein results from TCRdb running MiXCR on the UMI-ligation and nested PCR reads. The sample carries around 56,000 distinct CDR3 sequences, 9% to 15% recorded once. The sample consisted of PBMCs spiked with cells of the T cell clone KT2. Source of these receptors: a human donor.

This clonotype was observed many times. This sequence joins TRBV12-3 or TRBV12-4 and TRBJ2-2, with D possibly being TRBD1 (5 bases). CDR3 size: 14 residues. Trimming left V 3 bases short and J 5 bases short, with 10 bases between. CDR3 loop: CASSFRVGTGELFF. The CDR3 DNA reads TGTGCCAGCAGTTTCAGGGTAGGGACCGGGGAGCTGTTTTTT.

V is TRBV12-5 and J is TRBJ2-7; the match to TRBD2 covers 8 bases. The ends lost 4 bases at V and 2 bases at J; junction bases unmatched: 10. Germline V gene sequence: CDR1 LGHNT, CDR2 FRNRAP. The CDR3 is 16 amino acids. Here the CDR3 DNA reads TGTGCTAGTGGTTCCGTCCCAGCGGGGGTCCCCTACGAGCAGTACTTC. Its protein is CASGSVPAGVPYEQYF.

This clonotype came up many times. The V gene is TRBV29-1, the J gene TRBJ2-5; no reliable D call. The CDR3 is 13 residues long. CDR1 SQVTM and CDR2 ANQGSEA come from the germline V gene. V lost 8 bases to trimming and J lost 1 base, with 14 bases between them. CDR3 sequence: CSTRTRVQETQYF. In DNA form, the CDR3 reads TGCAGCACACGTACAAGGGTCCAAGAGACCCAGTACTTC.

V usage is TRBV18 and J usage is TRBJ2-3; D gene ambiguous. CDR3 size: 15 residues. Germline V gene data show CDR1 as KGHSH and CDR2 as LQKENI. The V and J ends lost 1 base and 2 bases respectively, with 10 bases between them. DNA for the CDR3: TGTGCCAGCTCACCACGTCGAGCTGCCACAGATACGCAGTATTTT. This translates into CASSPRRAATDTQYF.

About this clonotype itself: A read error may produce the germline difference seen at one junction end. J is TRBJ1-3 and V is TRBV18; D is unresolved. The CDR3 contains 16 residues. Germline CDR1 reads KGHSH; CDR2 reads LQKENI. Written as DNA, the CDR3 is TGTGCCAGCTCACCACCAATCGGCCTCTCTGGAAACATCATATATTTT. It is translated as CASSPPIGLSGNIIYF.

This clonotype was detected only a few times. V is TRBV5-1 and J is TRBJ2-7; TRBD1 aligns across 7 bases. The V gene's germline CDR1 is SGHRS and CDR2 YFSETQ. V lost 0 bases to trimming and J lost 0 bases; unmatched junction nucleotides: 3. This CDR3 has 15 amino acids. The CDR3 bases are TGCGCCAGCAGCTTGGGGACAGGTGACTCCTACGAGCAGTACTTC. This translates into CASSLGTGDSYEQYF.

This clonotype was counted between two and nine times. J is TRBJ2-3 and V is TRBV18; D gene uncertain. From germline, CDR1 is KGHSH and CDR2 LQKENI. The CDR3 sequence is 14 residues long. V dropped 2 bases and J dropped 3 bases, with 9 bases sitting between them. The CDR3 loop reads CASSPESGTDTQYF. The CDR3 DNA is TGTGCCAGCTCACCAGAATCTGGTACAGATACGCAGTATTTT.

This clonotype was seen more than once but under ten times. The chain is built from TRBV12-3 or TRBV12-4 and TRBJ1-1; 11 bases match TRBD1. The CDR3 has 12 amino acids. The trim removed 5 bases at V and 14 bases at J, leaving 7 bases unmatched. CDR3 sequence: CASSTGTGGLFF. CDR3 bases: TGTGCCAGCAGTACCGGGACAGGGGGATTATTCTTT.

There are many counts of this clonotype. The chain has TRBV6-1 and TRBJ2-2; D unresolved. V gave up 2 bases and J gave up 1 base, with 8 bases separating them. This CDR3 contains 15 residues. Germline CDR1 is MNHNS and CDR2 is SASEGT. CDR3 protein: CASSELTENTGELFF. The CDR3 DNA reads as TGTGCCAGCAGTGAACTTACAGAGAACACCGGGGAGCTGTTTTTT.

The chain links TRBV15 to TRBJ2-7; perhaps TRBD1 as D (7 bases). Germline assignment: CDR1 LNHNV and CDR2 YYDKDF (reference sequence). The CDR3 has 13 amino acids. With 5 bases removed from V and 4 bases from J, the gap between germline ends came to 12 bases. CDR3 amino acids: CATSRRGRYEQYF. The CDR3 DNA reads as TGTGCCACCAGCCGCAGGGGGAGGTACGAGCAGTACTTC.

A few counts support this clonotype. The chain recombines TRBV6-2 or TRBV6-3 with TRBJ2-3; the D is unclear. CDR1 MNHEY and CDR2 SVGEGT come from the germline V gene. The CDR3 sequence is 20 residues long. The V end was cut by 4 bases, the J end by 6 bases, with 32 bases between. CDR3 in amino acids: CASSSPETRESDQPLDTQYF. The CDR3 DNA sequence: TGTGCCAGCAGTTCCCCCGAGACTCGCGAATCGGACCAGCCCTTGGATACGCAGTATTTT.

Only a few counts were recorded for this clonotype. J is TRBJ1-1 and V is TRBV29-1, with D hard to call. Between the trimmed V and J ends, which lost 2 bases and 0 bases, there was a span of 7 bases. CDR1 and CDR2 from the germline V gene are SQVTM and ANQGSEA. This CDR3 is built from 13 residues. CDR3 residues: CSVERQMNTEAFF. Written as DNA, the CDR3 is TGCAGCGTTGAACGCCAGATGAACACTGAAGCTTTCTTT.

This clonotype was recorded a few times. The V gene is TRBV6-1, the J gene TRBJ2-3; 12 nucleotides agree with TRBD2. CDR1 MNHNS and CDR2 SASEGT come from the germline V gene. The CDR3 loop spans 15 amino acids. Trimming took 6 bases from V and 5 from J; bases not matched to a gene: 6. The CDR3 region is CASSRTSGEGDTQYF. The CDR3 region has the DNA TGTGCCAGCAGCCGGACTAGCGGGGAGGGAGATACGCAGTATTTT.

CDR3 nucleotides: TGTGCCAGCAGACTTGGACAGTACTCCTACAATGAGCAGTTCTTC. It specifies CASRLGQYSYNEQFF. The chain links TRBV7-2 to TRBJ2-1; perhaps TRBD1 as D (6 bases). This CDR3 comprises 15 residues. Germline-derived CDR1 and CDR2 are SGHTA and FQGNSA. Trimming cost V 6 bases and J 0 bases, with 12 bases left between them.

The rearrangement links TRBV24-1 to TRBJ1-5, with 8 bases lining up with TRBD1. In germline, CDR1 is KGHDR, CDR2 SFDVKD. There are 17 residues in the CDR3. V dropped 1 base and J dropped 3; count of bases not matched to a gene: 7. CDR3 in amino acids: CATSDFGQGKLNQPQHF. DNA of the CDR3: TGTGCCACCAGTGATTTTGGACAGGGAAAACTCAATCAGCCCCAGCATTTT.

The table lists this clonotype with a few counts. The chain combines TRBV30 with TRBJ1-1; 7 nucleotides line up with TRBD1. Germline V CDR1 and CDR2: GTSNPN, SVGIG (reference sequence). There are 13 residues in the CDR3. With 4 bases clipped from V and 9 bases from J, the junction kept 11 bases outside the gene matches. Here the CDR3 DNA reads TGTGCCTGGATTTCCGGACAGGTGACTCAAGCTTTCTTT. Protein product: CAWISGQVTQAFF.

The chain combines TRBV2 with TRBJ1-1; no firm D call. V dropped 2 bases and J dropped 0 bases, with 10 bases sitting between them. In germline, CDR1 is SNHLY, CDR2 FYNNEI. This CDR3 is built from 15 residues. The CDR3 DNA follows: TGTGCCAGCAGTGAACGGGGTCTCATGAACACTGAAGCTTTCTTT. It codes for CASSERGLMNTEAFF.

This chain links TRBV20-1 with TRBJ2-1, with TRBD2 as a possible D gene (6 bases). V was clipped by 6 bases and J by 0 bases, with 21 bases between them. CDR1 and CDR2 (germline): DFQATT, SNEGSKA (reference sequence). This CDR3 is 17 amino acids long. CDR3 amino acids: CSALPLRGSSSYNEQFF. The CDR3 DNA reads TGCAGTGCGCTGCCCTTACGGGGGAGCAGCTCCTACAATGAGCAGTTCTTC.

In this sample, this clonotype turned up a few times. This chain connects TRBV5-1 to TRBJ2-7; 10 bases fit TRBD2. CDR3 length: 15 residues. V dropped 0 bases and J dropped 3; count of bases not matched to a gene: 3. CDR1 SGHRS and CDR2 YFSETQ come from the germline V gene. In DNA, the CDR3 is TGCGCCAGCAGCTTGGAGGCTAGCGGGAGCTACGAGCAGTACTTC. This codes for CASSLEASGSYEQYF.

The chain recombines TRBV2 with TRBJ1-2; D unclear. The CDR3 runs to 14 residues. Deletions cut 5 bases from V and 2 bases from J, with 12 bases between. Germline-derived CDR1 and CDR2 are SNHLY and FYNNEI. The CDR3 DNA reads as TGTGCCAGCAGTCAAACGACGGTAAACTATGGCTACACCTTC. Translated, it gives CASSQTTVNYGYTF.

This clonotype came up many times. This chain links TRBV4-2 with TRBJ1-2, with D unresolved. Between the trimmed V and J ends, which lost 1 base and 3 bases, there was a span of 18 bases. The length of the CDR3 is 17 residues. The germline V gene has CDR1 LGHNA and CDR2 YNFKEQ. CDR3: CASSQVPPPAGDYGYTF. In nucleotides, the CDR3 is TGTGCCAGCAGCCAAGTCCCACCCCCTGCTGGGGACTATGGCTACACCTTC.

In its sample, this clonotype was seen once. This chain connects TRBV20-1 to TRBJ2-1, with TRBD2 matching 10 bases. This CDR3 comprises 17 residues. The germline gives CDR1 DFQATT, CDR2 SNEGSKA (reference sequence). The V and J ends lost 7 bases and 0 bases, in that order; junction bases with no gene match: 12. Here the CDR3 DNA reads TGCAGTGTCGAACCGGGACTAGCGATCAGCTCCTACAATGAGCAGTTCTTC. Amino acids: CSVEPGLAISSYNEQFF.

The V gene is TRBV9, the J gene TRBJ2-3; the match to TRBD2 covers 13 bases. The CDR3 has 16 amino acids. Germline loops: CDR1 SGDLS, CDR2 YYNGEE. With 3 bases clipped from V and 4 bases from J, the junction kept 5 bases outside the gene matches. CDR3 amino acids: CASSGRLAGGADTQYF. The CDR3 region has the DNA TGTGCCAGCAGCGGACGACTAGCGGGAGGCGCAGATACGCAGTATTTT.

The chain uses TRBV13 and TRBJ2-1; TRBD2 matches at 11 bases. With 5 bases clipped from V and 8 bases from J, the junction kept 8 bases outside the gene matches. The CDR3 covers 15 residues. Germline assignment: CDR1 PRHDT and CDR2 FYEKMQ (reference sequence). The CDR3 region is CASSRRLAGSHEQFF. The CDR3 DNA reads TGTGCCAGCAGCCGTAGACTAGCGGGATCCCATGAGCAGTTCTTC.

The rearrangement joins TRBV5-4 to TRBJ2-2, with D hard to call. Germline V lookup: CDR1 SGHNT, CDR2 YYREEE (reference sequence). Trimming cost V 5 bases and J 3 bases, with 8 bases left between them. This CDR3 is built from 13 residues. CDR3: CASRNSYTGELFF. The CDR3 DNA is TGTGCCAGCAGGAACAGCTACACCGGGGAGCTGTTTTTT.

This clonotype was seen at least ten times. The chain combines TRBV7-2 with TRBJ2-3; D is ambiguous. The ends were cut back, 3 bases at V and 2 bases at J, with 3 bases in the middle. Germline lookup yields CDR1 SGHTA and CDR2 FQGNSA. This CDR3 has 12 residues. CDR3 region: CASSFLTDTQYF. CDR3 sequence (DNA): TGTGCCAGCAGCTTTCTCACAGATACGCAGTATTTT.

This clonotype was recorded a few times. This chain links TRBV7-2 with TRBJ2-5; 8 nucleotides align to TRBD2. CDR1 is SGHTA, CDR2 FQGNSA, per germline. V lost 3 bases and J lost 2; bases outside the gene matches: 8. The CDR3 consists of 16 residues. In DNA, the CDR3 is TGTGCCAGCAGCTTCAGTTCTAGCGGGCCTCAAGAGACCCAGTACTTC. Translated: CASSFSSSGPQETQYF.

This clonotype was detected a few times. The J gene is TRBJ2-3, the V gene TRBV12-2; the table's D call TRBD2 went unverified against the DNA. TRBV12-2 is annotated as a pseudogene. The length of the CDR3 is 19 residues. This CDR3 reads CASRLAQPNSGSKTDTQYF. For the CDR3, the DNA is TGTGCAAGTCGCTTAGCTCAACCAAATAGCGGGAGTAAAACAGATACGCAGTATTTT.

This clonotype was found once. J is TRBJ2-5 and V is TRBV13; possibly TRBD1 or TRBD2 for D (6 bases each). Trimming took off 5 bases at V and 1 base at J, with 14 bases between the two ends. Per the germline V gene, CDR1 is PRHDT and CDR2 is FYEKMQ (reference sequence). This CDR3 has 15 amino acids. CDR3 DNA: TGTGCCAGCAGCCGTCGAGGGGGGACCCAAGAGACCCAGTACTTC. Protein sequence: CASSRRGGTQETQYF.

In its sample, this clonotype was seen many times. The rearrangement uses TRBV28 and TRBJ1-2, with no clear D. Trimming took 3 bases from V and 4 from J, leaving 18 bases between them. The CDR3 is 16 amino acids. Germline V lookup: CDR1 MDHEN, CDR2 SYDVKM. CDR3 nucleotide sequence: TGTGCCAGCAGTTTTAGGCCAGTCCGCGGGAGCTATGGCTACACCTTC. Its protein product is CASSFRPVRGSYGYTF.